This TCR beta chain came from a study of regulatory T cells in long-lasting Graves disease. Regarding the study as a whole: Peripheral blood was the sole material, not thyroid tissue.

This clonotype was counted ten times or more. Its antigen remains unidentified. CDR3 regions were amplified by Arm-PCR using iRepertoire HTBI primers to build TCR beta libraries. MiXCR, applied by TCRdb to the multiplex PCR reads, yields one record per CDR3 protein. The sample comprises around 480,000 distinct CDR3 sequences, under 20% of which are singletons, and 9.5% to 15% rests with the top ten. Time point in this sample: newly diagnosed GD, antithyroid drugs for less than 3 months. Extracted PBMC RNA gave rise to the TCR library. Trimming pared 8 bases from V and 1 base from J, leaving 11 bases between. The CDR3 consists of 13 residues. This sample also appeared in a second study, on T cells in Graves' hyperthyroidism and ophthalmopathy. From that report: A lack of ophthalmopathy progression within 18 months defined stable Graves' hyperthyroidism.

The sequencing used peripheral blood mononuclear cells (PBMCs), collected at new diagnosis, from a patient treated with antithyroid drugs. This clonotype was sampled from a man aged 40-49 years with Graves disease. The chain is built from TRBV12-3 or TRBV12-4 and TRBJ2-5, with D maybe TRBD1 (5 bases). DNA for the CDR3: TGTGCCAGCCGGACCGACAGCCAAGAGACCCAGTACTTC. This codes for CASRTDSQETQYF.